This T cell receptor (beta chain) was sequenced for a study of blood T cell repertoires in COVID-19. Study-wide background: Sources were T cells, B-cell-depleted T cells, or PBMCs; the material itself was cDNA or gDNA.

Germline assignment: CDR1 SGHRS and CDR2 YFSETQ. V was clipped by 4 bases and J by 3 bases, with 10 bases between them. The CDR3 loop spans 14 amino acids. In the authors' workflow: Nucleated cell counts were estimated from reference gene primer amplification. The assay was immunoSEQ multiplex PCR, and TCRdb's table has in-frame clones only and misses some. D and trimming were read from the DNA, whereas the V and J calls and clone size are those reported in that table. The sample has over 200,000 clones; 70% to 75% are singletons. The receptor's source is a woman over 75 with acute or convalescent COVID-19. Material: peripheral blood. The genes are TRBV5-1 and TRBJ1-4; TRBD1 might be the D (6 bases). In DNA form, the CDR3 reads TGCGCCAGCAGCCTGGGGGGGCCTAATGAAAAACTGTTTTTT. Its protein product is CASSLGGPNEKLFF.